These 11 T cell receptor beta chains were sequenced from one sample in a study of identical twins (dated by TCRdb to 2015 to 2016). The method was 5' RACE. Sequencer: Illumina HiSeq 2000. The public reads were run again by TCRdb, first through fastp at Q25 and then through MiXCR, and only productive beta chains were kept. Merged by CDR3 protein, the rows form single entries marked with the most common genes and DNA. Present in this sample are around 280,000 distinct CDR3 sequences, approximately 8.5% of which were seen just once. Approximately 2.1% of the sample goes to the ten largest clones. Separately, the same data were catalogued under a study of yellow fever vaccine responses in identical twins.

Material: memory (CD45RO+) T cells sorted from blood. This specimen's cell subset or site label, interpreted: CD45RO+ enriched T cells. These receptor sequences come from a woman aged 18-29 years in good health.

The chain links TRBV20-1 to TRBJ2-1; the D call may be TRBD1 or TRBD2 (5 bases each). The CDR3 contains 14 residues. Germline lookup yields CDR1 DFQATT and CDR2 SNEGSKA (reference sequence). V was cut by 6 bases and J by 4 bases, with 16 bases left in between. This chain's CDR3 is CSAYIWGSYNEQFF. CDR3 DNA sequence: TGCAGTGCCTATATCTGGGGGTCATACAATGAGCAGTTCTTC.

This chain joins TRBV3-1 and TRBJ2-5, with 7 bases matching TRBD1. Germline-derived CDR1 and CDR2 are LGHDT and YNNKEL (reference sequence). The V segment lost 1 base and the J segment 5 bases; nucleotides outside the gene matches: 7. The CDR3 is 15 amino acids. The DNA of the CDR3 is TGTGCCAGCAGCCAAGCGACAGGGAGTGGGGAGACCCAGTACTTC. Residues: CASSQATGSGETQYF.

This rearrangement joins TRBV11-1 to TRBJ1-5, with a possible D match to TRBD1 (6 bases). V was clipped by 7 bases and J by 0 bases, with 22 bases between them. Germline V gives CDR1 SGHAT, CDR2 FQDESV (reference sequence). This CDR3 has 18 residues. In DNA form, the CDR3 reads TGTGCCAGCATCCGAAACCCCGCCGGGACACATAGCAATCAGCCCCAGCATTTT. This gives the protein CASIRNPAGTHSNQPQHF.

The chain recombines TRBV28 with TRBJ1-6; D perhaps matches TRBD1 (6 bases). In germline, CDR1 is MDHEN, CDR2 SYDVKM. V was clipped by 8 bases and J by 10 bases, with 15 bases between them. The CDR3 is made up of 13 amino acids. CDR3 nucleotide sequence: TGTGCCAGCGCCCTTGGGGGGCGCTCACCCCTCCACTTT. Translation gives CASALGGRSPLHF.

This clonotype has a count of ten or more. The gene calls are TRBV3-1 and TRBJ2-7; D is possibly TRBD2 (5 bases). V lost 6 bases to trimming and J lost 7 bases, with 16 bases between them. CDR1 is LGHDT, CDR2 YNNKEL, per germline (reference sequence). The CDR3 spans 13 residues. For the CDR3, the DNA is TGTGCCAGCAGACCATGTTGGACGGGGGAGCAGTACGTC. It encodes CASRPCWTGEQYV.

This clonotype was recorded many times. V is TRBV12-3 or TRBV12-4 and J is TRBJ1-5, with D tentatively TRBD1 (6 bases). The CDR3 loop spans 14 amino acids. The V end was cut by 6 bases, the J end by 7 bases, with 16 bases between. CDR3 DNA sequence: TGTGCCAGCAGCACCGGGACACCTAGACAGCCCCAGCATTTT. It codes for CASSTGTPRQPQHF.

There are a few counts of this clonotype. This chain joins TRBV4-1 and TRBJ1-3, with a possible D match to TRBD1 (5 bases). The CDR3 is 17 residues long. Germline V gene lookup returns CDR1 MGHRA and CDR2 YSYEKL. The V end lost 8 bases, the J end lost 0 bases, and 20 bases lay between the germline ends. The DNA for the CDR3 is TGCGCCAGCCACCCCGCCCCGGGACGGAACTCTGGAAACACCATATATTTT. Protein: CASHPAPGRNSGNTIYF.

This clonotype occurred a few times. The chain has TRBV27 and TRBJ2-1, with 14 bases matching TRBD2. This CDR3 contains 15 residues. The trim removed 7 bases at V and 7 bases at J, leaving 6 bases unmatched. The V gene's germline CDR1 is MNHEY and CDR2 SMNVEV (reference sequence). CDR3 DNA sequence: TGTGCCAGCATTCGACTAGCGGGAGGGGGAAATGAGCAGTTCTTC. The encoded protein is CASIRLAGGGNEQFF.

V and J are TRBV20-1 and TRBJ2-3, with 10 bases fitting TRBD1. The CDR3 has 16 amino acids. With 5 bases clipped from V and 5 bases from J, the junction kept 13 bases outside the gene matches. CDR1 DFQATT and CDR2 SNEGSKA come from the germline V gene (reference sequence). Written as DNA, the CDR3 is TGCAGTGCTGCTCGACCGGGACAGGGGATCCAAGATACGCAGTATTTT. Translating gives CSAARPGQGIQDTQYF.

This sequence joins TRBV20-1 and TRBJ1-2; TRBD1 might be the D (6 bases). The V gene's germline CDR1 is DFQATT and CDR2 SNEGSKA (reference sequence). This CDR3 region has 17 residues. Trimming pared 0 bases from V and 5 bases from J, leaving 22 bases between. The CDR3 nucleotides are TGCAGTGCTAGAGAAACTCCTGGACAGTTAGTCATTTATGGCTACACCTTC. Translation gives CSARETPGQLVIYGYTF.

This clonotype has just a few counts. The chain couples TRBV20-1 to TRBJ1-1; 11 positions match TRBD1. Trimming took 1 base from V and 10 from J; bases not matched to a gene: 5. This CDR3 spans 13 amino acids. Germline CDR1 is DFQATT and CDR2 is SNEGSKA (reference sequence). The CDR3 DNA is TGCAGTGCTAGAGTGGGGGGACAGGGGGGAGCTTTCTTT. This encodes CSARVGGQGGAFF.